This TCR beta chain was obtained from a study of read filtering for tumor transcriptome and immune sequencing (dated by TCRdb to 2019 to 2021). In the study overall: The cohort consisted of over 16 male and over twelve female patients, with a mean age of around 60 years and an age range of roughly 40 to 85. Under revised international staging, about eight patients fell into R-ISS I, approximately 15 into R-ISS II and about seven into R-ISS III. After DNase treatment, whole-transcriptome libraries were prepared with the TruSeq RNA Access Library Prep Kit. TCR-region mapped reads per sample ranged from about 4 to 10.27 million with IR-seq versus only about 85 to 1273 with RNA-seq. The study compared TCR repertoires from targeted immune repertoire sequencing and bulk whole-transcriptome sequencing run on the same bone marrow samples. As a main aim, a read-filtering strategy for immune repertoire data was addressed, with the specific question being whether clonotypes supported by a single read should be removed.

The Immunoverse kit was used to build TCR libraries from around 400 ng RNA, with molecular barcoded adaptors covering alpha/delta and beta/gamma chains. TCR library preparation used the same RNA that was used for transcriptome sequencing. TCR libraries were sequenced on an Illumina HiSeq 4000 with 2 x 150 cycles. The authors' pipeline ran thus. TCR reads were aligned to human V, D, J and C references and assembled into CDR3 clonotypes with MiXCR, including quality filtering and error correction. Clonotype counts and gene usage diversity were analyzed with the tcR package in R. For inspection of raw mapping reads, RNA-seq reads were mapped by STAR aligner version 2.5.3a onto GRCh37 of the human genome. To test how sequencing depth affects detected clonotypes, IR-seq fastq files were randomly downsampled with Seqtk 1.3. The public reads were run again by TCRdb, first through fastp at Q25 and then through MiXCR, and only productive beta chains were kept. Merged by CDR3 protein, the rows form single entries marked with the most common genes and DNA. In this record, the V and J calls reflect TCRdb's handling and not the investigators' own analysis. This sample gives approximately 40,000 distinct CDR3 sequences in total; roughly an eighth of them show up just once. The ten largest account for 27% of the sample.

Bone marrow was sampled from every patient at the time of active disease. Ficoll-Hypaque density gradient centrifugation was used to isolate bone marrow mononuclear cells. CD138-negative cells were obtained by negative selection after labeling with CD138 magnetic microbeads on a MACS separator, removing myeloma plasma cells. Flow cytometry on an Attune NxT with CD138 antibodies was used to check the purity of the isolated cells. Total RNA was extracted with TRIzol reagent and quantified with a NanoDrop spectrophotometer. For each patient, paired RNA-seq and IR-seq were run on the CD138-negative bone marrow sample from that patient. This clonotype was detected ten times or more. Its antigen is still unknown. Nothing much larger sits one base from this clone, and base qualities are not available. Study-wide findings and limitations: When single-read clonotypes were removed, the proportions of shared clonotypes in IR-seq and RNA-seq correlated more strongly. Single-read clonotypes made up 80% to 85% of clonotypes but only around 4% of total reads in IR-seq, compared with roughly 70% of clonotypes and roughly 40% of reads in RNA-seq. Rather than purified T cells, the sorted CD138-negative fraction was a mixed bone marrow immune population. Compared with RNA-seq, IR-seq captured clonotypes at much greater depth and more reliably, and a smaller IR-seq throughput was enough to identify most of the shared clonotypes.

The CDR3 covers 19 residues, taking in both the cysteine and the phenylalanine. The entry retains the CDR3 DNA only, 57 bases that are in frame from base 1. The germline V gene yields MGHRA for CDR1 and YSYEKL for CDR2. The junction shows trimming of 4 bases on V and 1 base on J, and the gene matches do not reach 11 bases of it. What was sequenced was a population of CD138-negative cells sorted from bone marrow. Read against the paper, the sample's cell subset or site label means: bone marrow mononuclear cells depleted of CD138+ plasma/myeloma cells by negative magnetic selection. The clonotype was recovered from a donor at least 40 years old with multiple myeloma. The rearrangement joined TRBV4-1 to TRBJ2-1; 12 central bases correspond to TRBD2. The DNA sequence reads TGCGCCAGCAGCCGAGAGGGACTAGCGGGCACTTGGTCCTACAATGAGCAGTTCTTC. It translates as CASSREGLAGTWSYNEQFF.